The TCR beta chain under discussion was sequenced for a study of T cells in Graves' hyperthyroidism and ophthalmopathy. This clonotype was observed many times. The CDR3 totals 16 residues. Germline values: CDR1 SGHTA, CDR2 FQGNSA. V trimming: 0 bases; J trimming: 1 base; junction bases outside the gene matches: 4. Amplified TCR beta CDR3 regions derived from RNA transcripts. An initial round of RT-PCR targeting the TCR CDR3 relied on the HTBI primer set. TCRdb re-called the multiplex PCR reads through MiXCR, storing one row per CDR3 protein. The data show 600,000 or so distinct CDR3 sequences, about 15% seen once.

This TCR came from a woman aged 45 to 65 with Graves' ophthalmopathy. Input material: blood. This sequence joins TRBV7-2 and TRBJ2-7; TRBD2 aligns across 9 bases. The CDR3 sequence is CASSLALAGGSYEQYF. The CDR3 coding sequence is TGTGCCAGCAGCTTAGCCCTCGCGGGAGGGTCCTACGAGCAGTACTTC.